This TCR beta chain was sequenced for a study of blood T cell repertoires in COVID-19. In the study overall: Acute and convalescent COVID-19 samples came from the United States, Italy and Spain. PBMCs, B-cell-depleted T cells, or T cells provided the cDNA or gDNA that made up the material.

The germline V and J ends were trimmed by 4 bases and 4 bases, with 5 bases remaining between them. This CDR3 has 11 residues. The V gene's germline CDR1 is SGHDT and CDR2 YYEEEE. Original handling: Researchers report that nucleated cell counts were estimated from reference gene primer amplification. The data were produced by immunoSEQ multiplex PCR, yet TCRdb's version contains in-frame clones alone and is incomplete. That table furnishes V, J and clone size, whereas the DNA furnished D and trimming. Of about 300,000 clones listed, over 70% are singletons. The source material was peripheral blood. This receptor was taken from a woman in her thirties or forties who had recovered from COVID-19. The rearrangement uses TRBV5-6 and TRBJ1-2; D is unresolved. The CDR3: CASSLLYGYTF. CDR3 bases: TGTGCCAGCAGCCTCCTCTATGGCTACACCTTC. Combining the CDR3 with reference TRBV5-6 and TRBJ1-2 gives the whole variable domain DAGVTQSPTHLIKTRGQQVTLRCSPKSGHDTVSWYQQALGQGPQFIFQYYEEEERQRGNFPDRFSGHQFPNYSSELNVNALLLGDSALYLCASSLLYGYTFGSGTRLTVV.